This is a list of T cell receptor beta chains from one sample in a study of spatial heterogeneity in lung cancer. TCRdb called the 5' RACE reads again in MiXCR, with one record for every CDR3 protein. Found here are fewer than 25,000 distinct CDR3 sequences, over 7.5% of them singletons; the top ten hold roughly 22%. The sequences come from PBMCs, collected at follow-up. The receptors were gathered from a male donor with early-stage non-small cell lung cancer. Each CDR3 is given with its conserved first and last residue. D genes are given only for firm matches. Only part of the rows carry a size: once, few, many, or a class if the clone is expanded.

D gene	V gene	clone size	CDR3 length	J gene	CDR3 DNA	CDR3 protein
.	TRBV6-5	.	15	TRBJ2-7	TGTGCCAGCAGTTACTCTACCCCGACCTCGTACGAGCAGTACTTC	CASSYSTPTSYEQYF
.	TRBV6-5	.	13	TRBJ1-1	TGTGCCAGCAGCCAACAGGGGAACACTGAAGCTTTCTTT	CASSQQGNTEAFF
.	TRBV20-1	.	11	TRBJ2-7	TGCAGTGGGACGGAAGACTACGAGCAGTACTTC	CSGTEDYEQYF
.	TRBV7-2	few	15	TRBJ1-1	TGTGCCAGCAGCCGCCAGGACAGAGTGAACACTGAAGCTTTCTTT	CASSRQDRVNTEAFF
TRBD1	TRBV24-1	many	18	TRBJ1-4	TGTGCCACCAGTGACCGACGGACAGGGGGCGGTTCAGATGAAAAACTGTTTTTT	CATSDRRTGGGSDEKLFF
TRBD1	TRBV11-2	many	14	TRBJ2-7	TGTGCCAGCAGCTCGAGGACAGGGGACCACGAGCAGTACTTC	CASSSRTGDHEQYF
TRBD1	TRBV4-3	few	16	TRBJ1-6	TGCGCCAGCAGCCAAGAGACAGGGGCAAATAATTCACCCCTCCACTTT	CASSQETGANNSPLHF
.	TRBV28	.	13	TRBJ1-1	TGTGCCAGCAGTCGCCCCCCAACTGAGGAAGCTTTCTTT	CASSRPPTEEAFF
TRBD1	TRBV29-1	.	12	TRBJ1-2	TGCAGCGTGGGACAGCTAGACTATGGCTACACCTTC	CSVGQLDYGYTF
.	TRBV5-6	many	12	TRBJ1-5	TGTGCCAGCAGCTCGGGGGATCAGCCCCAGCATTTT	CASSSGDQPQHF
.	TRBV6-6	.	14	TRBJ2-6	TGTGCCAGCAGTGACTACTCTGGGGCCAACGTCCTGACTTTC	CASSDYSGANVLTF
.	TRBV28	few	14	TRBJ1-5	TGTGCCAGCAGTTTTTATAGGGGCACACAGCCCCAGCATTTT	CASSFYRGTQPQHF
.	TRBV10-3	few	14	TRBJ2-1	TGTGCCATCAGTGAGTCGGTGGGGTACAATGAGCAGTTCTTC	CAISESVGYNEQFF
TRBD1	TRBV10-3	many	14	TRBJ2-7	TGTGCCATCAGTGAGAGGACAGGGAACTACGAGCAGTACTTC	CAISERTGNYEQYF
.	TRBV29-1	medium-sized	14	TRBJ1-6	TGCAGCGTTGAAGACGGGACGGGCAATTCACCCCTCCACTTT	CSVEDGTGNSPLHF
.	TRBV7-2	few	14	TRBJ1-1	TGTGCCAGCAGCCAAAATCCCCCCGGGACTGAAGCTTTCTTT	CASSQNPPGTEAFF
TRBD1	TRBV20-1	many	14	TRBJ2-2	TGCAGTGCGGGACCGGGACAGGGGACCGGGGAGCTGTTTTTT	CSAGPGQGTGELFF
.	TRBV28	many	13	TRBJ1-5	TGTGCCAGCAGTTTAGTTGTTGAGGAGCCCCAGCATTTT	CASSLVVEEPQHF
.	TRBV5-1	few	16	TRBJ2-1	TGCGCCAGCAGCTTAATGGGGGACCTCAGTTACAATGAGCAGTTCTTC	CASSLMGDLSYNEQFF
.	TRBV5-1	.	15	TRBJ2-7	TGCGCCAGCAGCTTGAGGGCAGGGAGCTCCTACGAGCAGTACTTC	CASSLRAGSSYEQYF
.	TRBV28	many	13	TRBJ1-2	TGTGCCAGCAGACCAGGACAGTCCTATGGCTACACCTTC	CASRPGQSYGYTF
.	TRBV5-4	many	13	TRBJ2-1	TGTGCCAGCAGCGCCGGGACTTCAAATGAGCAGTTCTTC	CASSAGTSNEQFF
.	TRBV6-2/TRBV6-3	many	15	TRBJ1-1	TGTGCCAGCAGTCCCCCGGAGACCAGGGTAACTGAAGCTTTCTTT	CASSPPETRVTEAFF
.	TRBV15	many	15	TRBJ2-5	TGTGCCACCAGCAGACCCCCAGGAGAACAAGAGACCCAGTACTTC	CATSRPPGEQETQYF
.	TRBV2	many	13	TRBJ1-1	TGTGCCAGCAGGGGGGATTTGAACACTGAAGCTTTCTTT	CASRGDLNTEAFF
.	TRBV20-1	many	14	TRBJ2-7	TGCAGTGCTAGAGGATTCGGGTGGTCCTACGAGCAGTACTTC	CSARGFGWSYEQYF
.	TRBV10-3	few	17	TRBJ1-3	TGTGCCATCTGGGGGCCCGAGACGGCTCGCTCTGGAAACACCATATATTTT	CAIWGPETARSGNTIYF
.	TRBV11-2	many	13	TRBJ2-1	TGTGCCAGCAGCTTAACAGGCTACAATGAGCAGTTCTTC	CASSLTGYNEQFF
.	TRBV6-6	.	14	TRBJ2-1	TGTGCCAGCAGTTTGGCCTACGGGTCCAATGAGCAGTTCTTC	CASSLAYGSNEQFF
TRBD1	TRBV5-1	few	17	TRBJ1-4	TGCGCCAGCAGCTTGGGGGCAGGGGGCCGTGTTGGGGAAAAACTGTTTTTT	CASSLGAGGRVGEKLFF
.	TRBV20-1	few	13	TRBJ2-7	TGCAGTGCTAGTCAACAGGGCCACTACGAGCAGTACTTC	CSASQQGHYEQYF
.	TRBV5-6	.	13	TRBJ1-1	TGTGCCAGCAGAGTGGGCAGGGACACTGAAGCTTTCTTT	CASRVGRDTEAFF
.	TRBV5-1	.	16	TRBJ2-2	TGCGCCAGCAGCTTGGCCAGAGGAACGAACACCGGGGAGCTGTTTTTT	CASSLARGTNTGELFF
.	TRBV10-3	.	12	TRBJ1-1	TGTGCCATCGGCCAGGGTGGGACTGAAGCTTTCTTT	CAIGQGGTEAFF
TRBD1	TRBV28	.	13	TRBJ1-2	TGTGCCAGCATCCACCCTCAGGGGGTTGGCTACACCTTC	CASIHPQGVGYTF
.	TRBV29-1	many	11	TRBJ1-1	TGCAGCGTTGCGGGGTCTGTACGAGCTTTCTTT	CSVAGSVRAFF
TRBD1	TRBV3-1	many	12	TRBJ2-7	TGTGCCAGCAGCCCCGACAGGGATAGGCAGTACTTC	CASSPDRDRQYF
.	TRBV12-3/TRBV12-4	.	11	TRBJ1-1	TGTGCCAGCAGTTATTACACTGAAGCTTTCTTT	CASSYYTEAFF
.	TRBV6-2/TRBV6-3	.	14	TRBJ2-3	TGTGCCAGCAGTTACTCGGACGGCACAGATACGCAGTATTTT	CASSYSDGTDTQYF
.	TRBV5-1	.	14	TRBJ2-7	TGCGCCAGCAGCCCTCGACAGGCGGAGGGCGAGCAGTACTTC	CASSPRQAEGEQYF
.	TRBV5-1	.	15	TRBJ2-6	TGCGCCAGCAGCCTCCACAGGGTTGGGGCCAACGTCCTGACTTTC	CASSLHRVGANVLTF
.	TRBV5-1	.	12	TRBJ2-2	TGCGCCAGCAGCCTTTCGACGGGGGAGCTGTTTTTT	CASSLSTGELFF
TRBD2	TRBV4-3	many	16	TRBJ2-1	TGCGCCAGCAGCCAAGATCCCGCTAGCGGGGGAGATGAGCAGTTCTTC	CASSQDPASGGDEQFF
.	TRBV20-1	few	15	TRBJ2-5	TGCAGTATAGCCGGCAGCCTCAGGGTCCAAGAGACCCAGTACTTC	CSIAGSLRVQETQYF
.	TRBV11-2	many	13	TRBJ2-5	TGTGCCAGCAGCCCCCCCCGGAAAGAGACCCAGTACTTC	CASSPPRKETQYF
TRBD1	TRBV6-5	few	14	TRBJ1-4	TGTGCCAGCAGCCGCGGGACAGGATGGGAAAAACTGTTTTTT	CASSRGTGWEKLFF
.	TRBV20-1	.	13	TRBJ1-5	TGCAGTGCTAAGTTGGACGATAATCAGCCCCAGCATTTT	CSAKLDDNQPQHF
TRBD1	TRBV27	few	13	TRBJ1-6	TGTGCCAGCCGAGTAGGGGGCGGGTCACCCCTCCACTTT	CASRVGGGSPLHF
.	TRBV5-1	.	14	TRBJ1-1	TGCGCCAGCAGCTACCTGACAAGAAACACTGAAGCTTTCTTT	CASSYLTRNTEAFF
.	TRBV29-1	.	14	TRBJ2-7	TGCAGCGTTGTACCCCCCTACAGGCCCTACGAGCAGTACTTC	CSVVPPYRPYEQYF
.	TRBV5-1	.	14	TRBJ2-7	TGCGCCAGCAGCTTGGCCGGGACGCAATACGAGCAGTACTTC	CASSLAGTQYEQYF
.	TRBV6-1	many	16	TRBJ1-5	TGTGCCAGCAGTGTTCGGCCAGAAGATAGCAATCAGCCCCAGCATTTT	CASSVRPEDSNQPQHF
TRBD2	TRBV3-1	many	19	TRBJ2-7	TGTGCCAGCAGCCGTCCGGCTCGACTAGCGGGGGCCAGCTCCTACGAGCAGTACTTC	CASSRPARLAGASSYEQYF